This is a list of T cell receptor beta chains from one sample in a study of T cell clonotyping in hematopoietic cell transplantation. This table comes from immunoSEQ multiplex PCR, and its TCRdb copy is limited to in-frame clones, with some not included. Seen here are more than 25,000 clones, about 94% observed once, and the top ten hold about 10%. The specimen was PBMCs, collected 100 days after allogeneic stem cell transplant. Receptors were obtained from a female patient in her 50s who had an allogeneic stem cell transplant from a related donor, so the T cells may come from the graft donor. Some clones in this sample may be carry-over from other donors' samples. Each CDR3 is given with its conserved first and last residue. The order of the fields is V gene, D gene, clone size, J gene, CDR3 DNA, CDR3 protein. D genes are given only for firm matches. Clone sizes are given selectively: once, few, many, or a class where the clone is expanded.

V gene: TRBV30
D gene: TRBD1
clone size: .
J gene: TRBJ1-6
CDR3 DNA: TGTGCCTGGAGTCTCCGACAGGGGAATTCACCCCTCCACTTT
CDR3 protein: CAWSLRQGNSPLHF

V gene: TRBV27
D gene: .
clone size: .
J gene: TRBJ1-2
CDR3 DNA: TGTGCCAGCAGTTTTGGCGGGGGACTCTATGGCTACACCTTC
CDR3 protein: CASSFGGGLYGYTF

V gene: TRBV7-3
D gene: .
clone size: .
J gene: TRBJ2-5
CDR3 DNA: TGTGCCAGCAGCCCGTCGGGGAGTAAGGAGACCCAGTACTTC
CDR3 protein: CASSPSGSKETQYF

V gene: TRBV7-2
D gene: TRBD1
clone size: .
J gene: TRBJ2-5
CDR3 DNA: TGTGCCAGCAGCTTGCGAAGGGGGCGAGAGACCCAGTACTTC
CDR3 protein: CASSLRRGRETQYF

V gene: TRBV2
D gene: TRBD1
clone size: .
J gene: TRBJ2-3
CDR3 DNA: TGTGCCATCAGGACAGGGGATGGAGATACGCAGTATTTT
CDR3 protein: CAIRTGDGDTQYF

V gene: TRBV7-2
D gene: .
clone size: .
J gene: TRBJ2-7
CDR3 DNA: TGTGCCAGCAGACCGTCTCGCGGAGGGACGCACGAGCAGTACTTC
CDR3 protein: CASRPSRGGTHEQYF

V gene: TRBV5-1
D gene: .
clone size: .
J gene: TRBJ2-7
CDR3 DNA: TGCGCCAGCAGCTTTGGGACACTTTACGAGCAGTACTTC
CDR3 protein: CASSFGTLYEQYF

V gene: TRBV11-2
D gene: .
clone size: .
J gene: TRBJ2-7
CDR3 DNA: TGTGCCAGCAGCTTAACGTACGAGCAGTACTTC
CDR3 protein: CASSLTYEQYF

V gene: TRBV6-5
D gene: .
clone size: .
J gene: TRBJ2-1
CDR3 DNA: TGTGCCAGCAGTTACGGTATGGTCTCCTACAATGAGCAGTTCTTC
CDR3 protein: CASSYGMVSYNEQFF

V gene: TRBV5-4
D gene: TRBD1
clone size: few
J gene: TRBJ2-7
CDR3 DNA: TGTGCCAGCAGCTACGGGACAGGGCTCTACGAGCAGTACTTC
CDR3 protein: CASSYGTGLYEQYF

V gene: TRBV6-1
D gene: .
clone size: few
J gene: TRBJ1-2
CDR3 DNA: TGTGCCAGCAGTGAAGCGTGGACAGCCCCCGGGGGCTACACCTTC
CDR3 protein: CASSEAWTAPGGYTF

V gene: TRBV18
D gene: .
clone size: once
J gene: TRBJ1-6
CDR3 DNA: TGTGCCAGCTCACCAAGGACCGGGAACATCGATTCACCCCTCCACTTT
CDR3 protein: CASSPRTGNIDSPLHF

V gene: TRBV7-9
D gene: .
clone size: .
J gene: TRBJ1-5
CDR3 DNA: TGTGCCAGCAGGTCCGACAGTTGGCAGCCCCAGCATTTT
CDR3 protein: CASRSDSWQPQHF

V gene: TRBV4-2
D gene: .
clone size: .
J gene: TRBJ2-7
CDR3 DNA: TGTGCCAGCAGCCAAGCTGATAGGGGGTCCTACGAGCAGTACTTC
CDR3 protein: CASSQADRGSYEQYF

V gene: TRBV30
D gene: .
clone size: .
J gene: TRBJ1-4
CDR3 DNA: TGTGCCTGGAGTCAAAACCCCAGTGCAACTAATGAAAAACTGTTTTTT
CDR3 protein: CAWSQNPSATNEKLFF

V gene: TRBV29-1
D gene: TRBD2
clone size: .
J gene: TRBJ2-3
CDR3 DNA: TGCAGCGTTGGCCAAACGGGGGGGGGTACGCAGTATTTT
CDR3 protein: CSVGQTGGGTQYF

V gene: TRBV5-1
D gene: .
clone size: .
J gene: TRBJ1-4
CDR3 DNA: TGCGCCAGCAGCTCCGGGTCGAGGGGAGAAAAACTGTTTTTT
CDR3 protein: CASSSGSRGEKLFF

V gene: TRBV5-1
D gene: .
clone size: .
J gene: TRBJ2-7
CDR3 DNA: TGCGCCAGCAGCTTGATCACAGGACTTGGGGGGGAGCAGTACTTC
CDR3 protein: CASSLITGLGGEQYF

V gene: TRBV5-1
D gene: TRBD2
clone size: few
J gene: TRBJ2-7
CDR3 DNA: TGCGCCAGCAGCTGGCTAGCGGGTGACGCCTACGAGCAGTACTTC
CDR3 protein: CASSWLAGDAYEQYF

V gene: TRBV6-4
D gene: .
clone size: .
J gene: TRBJ1-5
CDR3 DNA: TGTGCCAGCAGTGAGGTCTTTCCAGGGGCCGATCAGCCCCAGCATTTT
CDR3 protein: CASSEVFPGADQPQHF

V gene: TRBV5-1
D gene: TRBD1
clone size: .
J gene: TRBJ2-3
CDR3 DNA: TGCGCCAGCAGCTCCGGACAGGGGCGTTTTTTAGGGACGCAGTATTTT
CDR3 protein: CASSSGQGRFLGTQYF

V gene: TRBV19
D gene: TRBD1
clone size: .
J gene: TRBJ2-3
CDR3 DNA: TGTGCCAGTAGGAAATTCCGGGACAGATGGTCTAGCACAGATACGCAGTATTTT
CDR3 protein: CASRKFRDRWSSTDTQYF

V gene: TRBV6-5
D gene: TRBD1
clone size: .
J gene: TRBJ1-1
CDR3 DNA: TGTGCCAGCAGTTGGACAGGGGACACTGAAGCTTTCTTT
CDR3 protein: CASSWTGDTEAFF

V gene: TRBV5-6
D gene: TRBD1
clone size: .
J gene: TRBJ1-6
CDR3 DNA: TGTGCCAGCAGCTTGAGGGGGCGAGGATCACCCCTCCACTTT
CDR3 protein: CASSLRGRGSPLHF

V gene: TRBV15
D gene: .
clone size: .
J gene: TRBJ2-7
CDR3 DNA: TGTGCCACCAGCAGAGAGGTCGGGGAGGCAGGGAGGTCGGGCGAGCAGTACTTC
CDR3 protein: CATSREVGEAGRSGEQYF

V gene: TRBV14
D gene: .
clone size: .
J gene: TRBJ2-7
CDR3 DNA: TGTGCCAGCAGCCAAGAAAGGGCCTTCTCCTACGAGCAGTACTTC
CDR3 protein: CASSQERAFSYEQYF

V gene: TRBV6-1
D gene: .
clone size: few
J gene: TRBJ2-1
CDR3 DNA: TGTGCCAGCAAAGTAAGGAATGAGCAGTTCTTC
CDR3 protein: CASKVRNEQFF

V gene: TRBV7-8
D gene: TRBD1
clone size: .
J gene: TRBJ2-5
CDR3 DNA: TGTGCCAGCAGCTCTGGCGACAGGGCCGAAGAGACCCAGTACTTC
CDR3 protein: CASSSGDRAEETQYF

V gene: TRBV19
D gene: .
clone size: .
J gene: TRBJ1-6
CDR3 DNA: TGTGCCAGTAGTATCCCTCTGGGGAGTTCACCCCTCCACTTT
CDR3 protein: CASSIPLGSSPLHF

V gene: TRBV6-5
D gene: TRBD1
clone size: .
J gene: TRBJ1-2
CDR3 DNA: TGTGCCAGCAGTTCCACAGGGGGCCAAGGCTACACCTTC
CDR3 protein: CASSSTGGQGYTF

V gene: TRBV30
D gene: .
clone size: .
J gene: TRBJ1-3
CDR3 DNA: TGTGCCTGGAGTGTAGGGGGCTCTGGAAACACCATATATTTT
CDR3 protein: CAWSVGGSGNTIYF

V gene: TRBV9
D gene: .
clone size: .
J gene: TRBJ1-1
CDR3 DNA: TGTGCCAGCAGCGTAGTCCGGGCGGACGAAGCTTTCTTT
CDR3 protein: CASSVVRADEAFF

V gene: TRBV6-1
D gene: .
clone size: .
J gene: TRBJ1-5
CDR3 DNA: TGTGCCAGCAGTCAGGATCAGCCCCAGCATTTT
CDR3 protein: CASSQDQPQHF

V gene: TRBV10-3
D gene: TRBD2
clone size: .
J gene: TRBJ2-3
CDR3 DNA: TGTGCCACCTCCGGACTAGCGGGGCCCACAGATACGCAGTATTTT
CDR3 protein: CATSGLAGPTDTQYF

V gene: TRBV29-1
D gene: .
clone size: .
J gene: TRBJ2-3
CDR3 DNA: TGCAGCGTTCCAAAGGAGGGGCCTGGGGATACGCAGTATTTT
CDR3 protein: CSVPKEGPGDTQYF

V gene: TRBV19
D gene: .
clone size: .
J gene: TRBJ2-4
CDR3 DNA: TGTGCCAGTAGTCCGGCGGGACAAGGACTCGAAAACATTCAGTACTTC
CDR3 protein: CASSPAGQGLENIQYF

V gene: TRBV7-6
D gene: .
clone size: once
J gene: TRBJ2-7
CDR3 DNA: TGTGCCAGCAGCTTAGCGCCTACCTACGAGCAGTACTTC
CDR3 protein: CASSLAPTYEQYF

V gene: TRBV10-2
D gene: TRBD2
clone size: .
J gene: TRBJ2-7
CDR3 DNA: TGCGCCAGCAATTCCGCGGGGGGACCCTCCTACGAGCAGTACTTC
CDR3 protein: CASNSAGGPSYEQYF

V gene: TRBV9
D gene: .
clone size: once
J gene: TRBJ2-1
CDR3 DNA: TGTGCCAGCGGGGGGGCGGGGAACAATGAGCAGTTCTTC
CDR3 protein: CASGGAGNNEQFF

V gene: TRBV28
D gene: TRBD1
clone size: .
J gene: TRBJ1-2
CDR3 DNA: TGTGCCAGCAGTTTTAGGGGGCAGGAAGGTGGCTACACCTTC
CDR3 protein: CASSFRGQEGGYTF

V gene: TRBV7-9
D gene: .
clone size: .
J gene: TRBJ2-7
CDR3 DNA: TGTGCCACCCGACCCAATAGGCAGGGAAACTACGAGCAGTACTTC
CDR3 protein: CATRPNRQGNYEQYF

V gene: TRBV7-9
D gene: .
clone size: few
J gene: TRBJ1-2
CDR3 DNA: TGTGCCAGCAGCTTAGGCCTCGATGGCTACACCTTC
CDR3 protein: CASSLGLDGYTF

V gene: TRBV6-1
D gene: TRBD1
clone size: .
J gene: TRBJ1-5
CDR3 DNA: TGTGCCAGCAGCCAAGAGACAGGGGTGAGTCAGCCCCAGCATTTT
CDR3 protein: CASSQETGVSQPQHF

V gene: TRBV4-3
D gene: TRBD2
clone size: once
J gene: TRBJ2-3
CDR3 DNA: TGCGCCAGCAGCCAAGCGGGAGGGGGGACAGATACGCAGTATTTT
CDR3 protein: CASSQAGGGTDTQYF

V gene: TRBV6-5
D gene: .
clone size: .
J gene: TRBJ2-7
CDR3 DNA: TGTGCCAGCAGCACTCCGGTGTCATCCTACGAGCAGTACTTC
CDR3 protein: CASSTPVSSYEQYF

V gene: TRBV21-1
D gene: .
clone size: .
J gene: TRBJ1-5
CDR3 DNA: TGTGCCAGCAGCAACGGGGACAGGGTGGGACAGCCCCAGCATTTT
CDR3 protein: CASSNGDRVGQPQHF

V gene: TRBV19
D gene: .
clone size: .
J gene: TRBJ2-7
CDR3 DNA: TGTGCCAGTAGTAAAGACCGATTCTACGAGCAGTACTTC
CDR3 protein: CASSKDRFYEQYF

V gene: TRBV25-1
D gene: TRBD1
clone size: .
J gene: TRBJ1-2
CDR3 DNA: TGTGCCAGCAGTGAATCTGGCAGGGGGGACGGCTACACCTTC
CDR3 protein: CASSESGRGDGYTF

V gene: TRBV25-1
D gene: .
clone size: medium-sized
J gene: TRBJ1-4
CDR3 DNA: TGTGCCAGCAGTGAATATAACGAAAAACTGTTTTTT
CDR3 protein: CASSEYNEKLFF

V gene: TRBV5-1
D gene: .
clone size: .
J gene: TRBJ2-3
CDR3 DNA: TGCGCCAGCAGCTTGGCCCCGTTCAGCACAGATACGCAGTATTTT
CDR3 protein: CASSLAPFSTDTQYF